The 18 T cell receptor beta chains given below trace back to one sample, sequenced in a study of kidney transplant recipient with SARS-CoV-2 infection. Each CDR3 protein gets one entry after TCRdb re-called the reads with MiXCR. The sample lists 250,000 or so distinct CDR3 sequences; 29% were seen once. Sequenced material: a blood sample, taken at baseline and between days 110 and 120 from a kidney transplant recipient. The source of these receptors is a male patient aged 30 to 39 who had COVID-19 and was a kidney transplant recipient. Some T cells here may be from the graft donor.

The chain carries TRBV28 and TRBJ2-3; D is unclear. Matching the DNA end better, TRBJ1-5 makes the J call doubtful. The CDR3 extends over 13 amino acids. Germline V gene data show CDR1 as MDHEN and CDR2 as SYDVKM. CDR3 loop: CASSSPNTDTQHF. CDR3 in DNA: TGTGCCAGCAGTTCCCCAAACACAGATACGCAGCATTTT.

Points on this clonotype: This clone may be a read error of a much larger clone one base away. This chain joins TRBV14 and TRBJ2-6, with TRBD1 matching 7 bases. Per germline, CDR1 SGHDN and CDR2 FVKESK. There are 18 residues in the CDR3. In DNA, the CDR3 is TGTGCCAGCAACCAAGAGGGACAGTCCCGCTCTGGGGCCAACGTCCTGACTTTC. Its protein is CASNQEGQSRSGANVLTF.

This clonotype was seen ten or more times. The V call is TRBV19, the J call TRBJ2-2; D not resolved. The CDR3 runs 17 residues. V lost 0 bases, J lost 5 bases, and 16 bases lay in between. Germline V gene sequence: CDR1 LNHDA, CDR2 SQIVND (reference sequence). This chain's CDR3 is CASSIDLWAGRTGELFF. The CDR3 nucleotides read TGTGCCAGTAGTATAGATCTTTGGGCAGGAAGGACCGGGGAGCTGTTTTTT.

This clonotype was seen repeatedly, ten times or more. The V and J genes are TRBV9 and TRBJ2-2, with TRBD2 matching 7 bases. The CDR3 has 14 amino acids. The V segment lost 0 bases and the J segment 8 bases; nucleotides outside the gene matches: 4. The germline V gene has CDR1 SGDLS and CDR2 YYNGEE. The CDR3 protein is CASSVEAGDGELFF. CDR3 sequence (DNA): TGTGCCAGCAGCGTAGAGGCGGGGGATGGGGAGCTGTTTTTT.

This clonotype has ten or more counts. The V and J genes are TRBV8-2 and TRBJ2-6. TRBV8-2 is reported as a pseudogene. The CDR3 is 17 amino acids. The CDR3 spells CGKKFRITQSRANVLTF. In DNA, the CDR3 is TGTGGCAAAAAATTCAGGATAACACAAAGTCGGGCCAACGTCCTGACTTTC.

Concerning this clonotype: This sequence may be a read error, since a much larger clone differs from it by one base. The V and J genes are TRBV5-1 and TRBJ1-4, with a possible D match to TRBD1 (5 bases). The CDR3 runs to 14 residues. In germline, CDR1 is SGHRS, CDR2 YFSETQ. The CDR3 sequence is CASSFTGFNEKLLF. In nucleotides, the CDR3 is TGCGCCAGCAGCTTTACAGGATTTAATGAAAAACTGCTTTTT.

Many counts were recorded for this clonotype. The rearrangement joins TRBV19 to TRBJ1-2; D is ambiguous. Trimming cost V 2 bases and J 0 bases, with 4 bases left between them. The CDR3 has 13 amino acids. Germline CDR1 is LNHDA and CDR2 is SQIVND (reference sequence). The CDR3 loop reads CASSISANYGYTF. The CDR3, as DNA: TGTGCCAGTAGTATATCGGCTAACTATGGCTACACCTTC.

This clonotype was picked up a small number of times. The gene calls are TRBV5-4 and TRBJ1-2, with no clear D. Trimming stripped 6 bases from V and 4 bases from J, with 22 bases between. The CDR3 runs 16 residues. The V gene's germline CDR1 is SGHNT and CDR2 YYREEE (reference sequence). The CDR3 bases are TGTGCCAGCAATCTAGCCGTACCAGGAAAGACCTATGGCTACACCTTC. This codes for CASNLAVPGKTYGYTF.

This clonotype was counted many times. J is TRBJ2-3 and V is TRBV6-2 or TRBV6-3; 11 bases match TRBD2. After removal of 7 bases from V and 2 bases from J, the junction contained 11 bases not matched to a gene. CDR1 is MNHEY and CDR2 is SVGEGT in the germline V gene. This CDR3 contains 17 residues. The CDR3 DNA is TGTGCCAGCACCCGTCTCCCTAGCGGGGGGACCACAGATACGCAGTATTTT. Translating it yields CASTRLPSGGTTDTQYF.

With respect to this clonotype: A single base separates this from a much larger clone, so it may be a read error. The chain recombines TRBV10-3 with TRBJ2-1; 10 bases agree with TRBD2. V dropped 4 bases and J dropped 6; count of bases not matched to a gene: 6. The CDR3 is made up of 15 amino acids. The V gene's germline CDR1 is ENHRY and CDR2 SYGVKD. CDR3 DNA sequence: TGTGCCATCAGTGCCACTAGCGGGAACGCCAATGAGCAGTTCTTC. This translates into CAISATSGNANEQFF.

Regarding this clonotype: A much larger clone differs from this one at a single base, so this may be a read error. The genes are TRBV24-1 and TRBJ1-2, with D unclear. The CDR3 is made up of 17 amino acids. V was clipped by 6 bases and J by 4 bases, with 23 bases between them. Germline V gene sequence: CDR1 KGHDR, CDR2 SFDVKD. The DNA of the CDR3 is TGTGCCACCAGTCTTGTGGTTAGTACCAGAAGGACCTATGGCTACACCTTC. Residues: CATSLVVSTRRTYGYTF.

This clonotype was seen once. A single base separates this from a much larger clone, so it may be a read error. V and J are TRBV14 and TRBJ1-4; a weak D match, TRBD1 (5 bases). CDR1 is SGHDN, CDR2 FVKESK, per germline. The CDR3 spans 15 residues. The CDR3: CASSQLTVGNEILFF. CDR3 DNA: TGTGCCAGCAGCCAACTGACAGTAGGAAATGAAATACTGTTTTTT.

As for this clonotype: The junction does not match germline at one end; this may be a read error. The genes are TRBV6-2 or TRBV6-3 and TRBJ1-6, with D unresolved. The CDR3 loop spans 16 amino acids. Germline V CDR1 and CDR2: MNHEY, SVGEGT. The CDR3 nucleotides read TGTGCCAGCAATTACACCCACCGGGGTAGGGATTCACCCCTCCACTTT. It encodes CASNYTHRGRDSPLHF.

This clonotype was seen ten or more times. The V and J genes are TRBV5-5 and TRBJ1-1, with D perhaps TRBD1 (6 bases). Between the trimmed V and J ends, which lost 5 bases and 3 bases, there was a span of 11 bases. The CDR3 extends over 13 amino acids. The germline V gene encodes CDR1 SGHKS and CDR2 YYEKEE (reference sequence). In nucleotides, the CDR3 is TGTGCCAGCAGACCACAGGGATACACTGAAGCTTTCTTT. Translated: CASRPQGYTEAFF.

This clonotype was seen many times. The genes are TRBV11-2 and TRBJ1-6; 10 bases match TRBD1. J was trimmed by 7 bases and V by 3 bases; bases with no gene match: 3. This CDR3 contains 15 residues. Germline loops: CDR1 SGHAT, CDR2 FQNNGV. CDR3 residues: CASSFWDRGNSPLHF. The CDR3 nucleotides are TGTGCCAGCAGCTTCTGGGACAGGGGAAATTCACCCCTCCACTTT. The entire variable domain, with the rest obtained from reference TRBV11-2 and TRBJ1-6, is as follows: EAGVAQSPRYKIIEKRQSVAFWCNPISGHATLYWYQQILGQGPKLLIQFQNNGVVDDSQLPKDRFSAERLKGVDSTLKIQPAKLEDSAVYLCASSFWDRGNSPLHFGNGTRLTVT.

In its sample, this clonotype was seen many times. V usage is TRBV13 and J usage is TRBJ2-7; a possible D gene is TRBD2 (7 bases). The CDR3 consists of 15 residues. The ends were cut back, 0 bases at V and 5 bases at J, with 14 bases in the middle. The germline gives CDR1 PRHDT, CDR2 FYEKMQ (reference sequence). The CDR3 DNA reads as TGTGCCAGCAGCTTAGGTGGGGGGGGCGCCAACGAGCAGTACTTC. Translating it yields CASSLGGGGANEQYF.

For this clonotype: Just one base apart from a much larger clone, this may be a read error. The genes are TRBV29-1 and TRBJ2-7; 10 nucleotides match TRBD2. The germline gives CDR1 SQVTM, CDR2 ANQGSEA. J was trimmed by 10 bases and V by 5 bases; bases with no gene match: 23. The CDR3 runs to 17 residues. CDR3 coding DNA: TGCAGCGTTAAAGTTCTCCGCTTTGGTGCAGCGGGAGGGGAACAGTACTTC. Amino acids: CSVKVLRFGAAGGEQYF.

This clonotype was recorded many times. This chain uses TRBV2 with TRBJ1-4; D is possibly TRBD1 (5 bases). Per germline, CDR1 SNHLY and CDR2 FYNNEI. Trimming left V 6 bases short and J 11 bases short, with 16 bases between. The CDR3 is made up of 13 amino acids. Here the CDR3 DNA reads TGTGCCAGCAGGACCCCAGACACAGGCAAACTGTTTTTT. This encodes CASRTPDTGKLFF.